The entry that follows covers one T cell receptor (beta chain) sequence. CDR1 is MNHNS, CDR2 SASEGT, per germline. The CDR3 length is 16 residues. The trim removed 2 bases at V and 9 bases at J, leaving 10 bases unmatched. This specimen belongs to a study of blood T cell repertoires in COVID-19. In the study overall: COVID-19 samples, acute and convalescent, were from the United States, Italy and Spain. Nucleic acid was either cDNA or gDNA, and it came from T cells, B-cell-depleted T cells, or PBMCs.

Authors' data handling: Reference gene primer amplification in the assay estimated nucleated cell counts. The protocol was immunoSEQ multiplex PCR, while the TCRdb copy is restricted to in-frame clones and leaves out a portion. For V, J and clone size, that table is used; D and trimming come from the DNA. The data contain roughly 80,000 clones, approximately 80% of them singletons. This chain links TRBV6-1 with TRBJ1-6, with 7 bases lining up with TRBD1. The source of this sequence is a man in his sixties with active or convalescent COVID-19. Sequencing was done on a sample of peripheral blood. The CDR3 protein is CASSERDSLLGSPLHF. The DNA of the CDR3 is TGTGCCAGCAGTGAAAGGGACAGCCTGCTGGGTTCACCCCTCCACTTT.